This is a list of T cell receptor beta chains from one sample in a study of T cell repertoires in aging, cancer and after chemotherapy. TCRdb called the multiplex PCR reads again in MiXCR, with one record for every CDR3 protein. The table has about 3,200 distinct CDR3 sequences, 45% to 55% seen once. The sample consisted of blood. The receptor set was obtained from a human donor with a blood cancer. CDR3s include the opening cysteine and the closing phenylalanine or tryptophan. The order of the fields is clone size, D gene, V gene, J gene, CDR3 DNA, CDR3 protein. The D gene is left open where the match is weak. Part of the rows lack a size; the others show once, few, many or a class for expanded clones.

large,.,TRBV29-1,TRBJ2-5,TGCAGCGTTGTGTTCCGGGACTCCCAAGAGACCCAGTACTTC,CSVVFRDSQETQYF
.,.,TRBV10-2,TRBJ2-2,TGCGCCAGCACCCCCCAGGCGGGGATGAACACCGGGGAGCTGTTTTTT,CASTPQAGMNTGELFF
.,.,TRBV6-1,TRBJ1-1,TGTGCCAGCAGTTCTGATTGGGGGGCCCCGAACACTGAAGCTTTCTTT,CASSSDWGAPNTEAFF
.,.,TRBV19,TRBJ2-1,TGTGCCAGTAGTATAGTACAACCGACCAATGAGCAGTTCTTC,CASSIVQPTNEQFF
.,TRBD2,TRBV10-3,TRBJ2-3,TGTGCCATCAGTGCCCCGACTAGCGGGGGGGCAGATACGCAGTATTTT,CAISAPTSGGADTQYF
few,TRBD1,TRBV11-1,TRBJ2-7,TGTGCCAGCAGCCCGGGACAGGGGACACACGAGCAGTACTTC,CASSPGQGTHEQYF
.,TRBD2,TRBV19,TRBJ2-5,TGTGCCAGTAGTACTAGGACTAGCGGGGGGCCCCTGGACTTC,CASSTRTSGGPLDF
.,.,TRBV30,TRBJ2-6,TGTGCCTGGGTCCCTCGCCGGCTATCCCACCTCATGACTTCCGAGAACTCTGGGGCCAACGTCCTGACTTTC,CAWVPRRLSHLMTSENSGANVLTF
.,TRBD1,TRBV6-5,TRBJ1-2,TGTGCCAGCAGTTACTCGTGGGGACAGAACTATGGCTACACCTTC,CASSYSWGQNYGYTF
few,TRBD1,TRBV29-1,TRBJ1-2,TGCAGCGTTCGGACAGGGGTCAACTATGGCTACACCTTC,CSVRTGVNYGYTF
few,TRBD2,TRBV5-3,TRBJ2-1,TGTGCCAGAAGCCTCAGGACGGAACACCTCGGGACTAGCGGGAACAATGAGCAGTTCTTC,CARSLRTEHLGTSGNNEQFF
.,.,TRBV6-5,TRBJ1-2,TGTGCCAGCAGCCCCCCTGGCTATGGCTACACCTTC,CASSPPGYGYTF
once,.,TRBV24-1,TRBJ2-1,TGTGCCACCAGTGAACTGAATGAGCAGTTCTTC,CATSELNEQFF
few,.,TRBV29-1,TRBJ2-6,TGCAGCGTAGACGACAGTGCCTACTCTGGGGCCAACGTCCTGACTTTC,CSVDDSAYSGANVLTF
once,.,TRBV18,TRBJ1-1,TGTGCCAGCTCACCAGCAGTGAACACTGAAGCTTTCTTT,CASSPAVNTEAFF
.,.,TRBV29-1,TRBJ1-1,TGCAGCGTTGCTTCCACGAACACTGAAGCTTTCTTT,CSVASTNTEAFF
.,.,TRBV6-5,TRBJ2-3,TGTGCCAGCAGTCCCCTGGGCAACACAGATACGCAGTATTTT,CASSPLGNTDTQYF
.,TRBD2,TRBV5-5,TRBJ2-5,TGTGCCAGCAGCGTTTTAGCGGGGGGGGAAGAGACCCAGTACTTC,CASSVLAGGEETQYF
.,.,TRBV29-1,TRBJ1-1,TGCAGCGTCCCCGGCCCAGGGAACACTGAAGCTTTCTTT,CSVPGPGNTEAFF
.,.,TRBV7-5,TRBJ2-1,.,CIAVPAAPRTEQFF
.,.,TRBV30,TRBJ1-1,TGTGCCTGGAGTGCCCTTAGGACGGCTAACACTGAAGCTTTCTTT,CAWSALRTANTEAFF
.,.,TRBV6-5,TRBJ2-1,TGTGCCAGCGGTAAGGTAGAGCAGTTCTTC,CASGKVEQFF
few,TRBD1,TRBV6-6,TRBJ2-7,TGTGCCAGCAGGCGAACCGGGGGACAGGGCGGCTACGAGCAGTACTTC,CASRRTGGQGGYEQYF
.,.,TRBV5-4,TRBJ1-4,TGTGCCAGCAGCTTAGACACCAATGAAAAACTGTTTTTT,CASSLDTNEKLFF
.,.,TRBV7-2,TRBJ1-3,TGTGCCAGCAGTCCAACGGGACGAGGAAACACCATATATTTT,CASSPTGRGNTIYF
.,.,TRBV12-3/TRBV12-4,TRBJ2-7,TGTGCCAGCAGTTTGGGGCTAGACTTCTCCTACAAGCAGTACTTC,CASSLGLDFSYKQYF
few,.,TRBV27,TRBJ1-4,TGTGCCAGCAGTTCATGGGGAACTAATGAAAAACTGTTTTTT,CASSSWGTNEKLFF
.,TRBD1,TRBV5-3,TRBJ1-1,TGCGCCAGCAGCCCGATGGGACAGGGGGGCACTGAAGCTTTCTTT,CASSPMGQGGTEAFF
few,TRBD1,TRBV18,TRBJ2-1,TGTGCCAGCTCAAAAGGGACAGGGGATTACAATGAGCAGTTCTTC,CASSKGTGDYNEQFF
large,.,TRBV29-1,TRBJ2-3,TGCAGCGTTGTAAGGGACACAGATACGCAGTATTTT,CSVVRDTDTQYF
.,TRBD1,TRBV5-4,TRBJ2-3,TGCGCCAGCAGCTCCCAGGGGGAATCCGGCACAGATACGCAGTATTTT,CASSSQGESGTDTQYF
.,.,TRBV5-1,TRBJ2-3,TGCGCCAGCAGCTCGGAACTAGTGACACTTGCAGATACGCAGTATTTT,CASSSELVTLADTQYF
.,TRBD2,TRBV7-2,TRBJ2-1,TGTGCCAGCAGCATGGTAGCGGGGGGGCCCGACAATGAGCAGTTCTTC,CASSMVAGGPDNEQFF
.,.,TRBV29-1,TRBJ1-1,TGCAGCGTTGCGGAGAACACTGAAGCTTTCTTT,CSVAENTEAFF
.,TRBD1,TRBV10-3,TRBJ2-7,TGTGCCATCAGCGGAGGACAGGGGTCCTACGAGCAGTACTTC,CAISGGQGSYEQYF
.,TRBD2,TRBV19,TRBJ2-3,TGTGCCAGTAGTATAGATGGTAGCGGGGGCGCAGATACGCAGTATTTT,CASSIDGSGGADTQYF
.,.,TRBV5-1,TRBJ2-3,TGCGCCAGCAGCCGGGGCGATCCTAGCACAGATACGCAGTATTTT,CASSRGDPSTDTQYF
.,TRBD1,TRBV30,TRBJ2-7,TGTGCCGCCGACCCGGGACAGGGGTTTTCCTACGAGCAGTACTTC,CAADPGQGFSYEQYF
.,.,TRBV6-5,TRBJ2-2,TGTGCCAGCAGTTACAGGGGGAGTAACACCGGGGAGCTGTTTTTT,CASSYRGSNTGELFF
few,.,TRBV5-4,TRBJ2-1,TGTGCCAGCAGATCGAGGGTAGGCAATGAGCAGTTCTTC,CASRSRVGNEQFF
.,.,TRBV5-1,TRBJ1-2,TGCGCCAGCAGCTTGGACTGGGATGGCTACACCTTC,CASSLDWDGYTF